This T cell receptor beta chain appears in the sequencing data of a study of lymphopenia after photon versus proton radiotherapy. Germline CDR1 is SGDLS and CDR2 is YYNGEE. Trimming cost V 4 bases and J 11 bases, with 15 bases left between them. This CDR3 comprises 12 residues. The protocol was immunoSEQ multiplex PCR, while the TCRdb copy is restricted to in-frame clones and leaves out a portion. Of some 30,000 clones listed, roughly 90% are singletons. The clonotype originates from an older woman with cholangiocarcinoma. Some clones in this sample may be carry-over from other donors' samples. The specimen was peripheral blood, collected from a patient treated with proton-based radiotherapy. The genes are TRBV9 and TRBJ1-1; D perhaps matches TRBD1 (5 bases). CDR3 nucleotides: TGTGCCAGCAGCTCCCCGGGGGAGCGGGCTTTCTTT. Translation: CASSSPGERAFF.